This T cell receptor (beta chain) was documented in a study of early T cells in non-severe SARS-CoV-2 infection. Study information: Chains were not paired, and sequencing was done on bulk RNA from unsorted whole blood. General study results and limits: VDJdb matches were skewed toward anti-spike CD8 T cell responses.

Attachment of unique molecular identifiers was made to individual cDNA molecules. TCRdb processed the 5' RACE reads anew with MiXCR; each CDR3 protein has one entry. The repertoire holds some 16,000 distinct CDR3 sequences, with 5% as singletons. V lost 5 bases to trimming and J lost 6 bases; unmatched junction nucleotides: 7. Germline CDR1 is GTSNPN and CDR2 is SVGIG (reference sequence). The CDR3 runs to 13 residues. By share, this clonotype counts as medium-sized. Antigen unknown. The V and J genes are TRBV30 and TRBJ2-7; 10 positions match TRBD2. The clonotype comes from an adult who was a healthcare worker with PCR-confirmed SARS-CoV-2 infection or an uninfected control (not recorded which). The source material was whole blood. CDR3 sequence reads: CAWEREGRGEQYF. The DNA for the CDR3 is TGTGCCTGGGAGCGGGAGGGCCGCGGCGAGCAGTACTTC.